What follows is one T cell receptor beta chain and its context. What it binds is not known. This sample was included in a study of cytomegalovirus exposure and HLA in healthy donors. The wider study: In a previous analysis, more than 90 million unique TCR beta sequences were found from about 190 million T cells.

Study-level findings and limits: With later analysis, a missense DCLRE1C variant became linked to TCR beta V- and J-gene trimming.

In the PCR, 60 Vbeta and 13 Jbeta primers were used. Data came from immunoSEQ multiplex PCR; TCRdb stores just in-frame clones and leaves some out. The sample holds about 160,000 clones, 60% to 85% seen once. Donors in the study were healthy people who gave bone marrow. V lost 5 bases to trimming and J lost 2 bases, with 26 bases between them. Germline V gene sequence: CDR1 SGHTA, CDR2 FQGNSA. CDR3 length equals 19 residues. The V and J genes are TRBV7-2 and TRBJ2-3, with D perhaps matching TRBD2 (6 bases). The specimen sequenced was PBMCs. The sequence came from a woman in her 30s in good health and CMV-seronegative. In DNA, the CDR3 is TGTGCCAGCAGCGCCGGGACTTCCTTCTCCCTACCCTACACAGATACGCAGTATTTT. It yields the protein CASSAGTSFSLPYTDTQYF.